These 25 T cell receptor beta chains were sequenced from one sample in a study of cytomegalovirus exposure and HLA in healthy donors. PCR primers comprised 60 Vbeta and 13 Jbeta primers. The repertoire was sequenced with immunoSEQ multiplex PCR; TCRdb's copy has only in-frame clones and lacks some. The table includes some 180,000 clones, approximately 70% detected once. The sequencing input was PBMCs. These receptors were taken from a woman aged 30 to 39 in good health and CMV-seronegative.

The genes are TRBV5-4 and TRBJ2-3, with no clear D. The germline V gene encodes CDR1 SGHNT and CDR2 YYREEE (reference sequence). The CDR3 sequence is 16 residues long. Trimming pared 4 bases from V and 0 bases from J, leaving 15 bases between. The CDR3 sequence is CASSPLSTRSTDTQYF. CDR3 DNA sequence: TGTGCCAGCAGCCCGCTGTCGACAAGAAGCACAGATACGCAGTATTTT.

The chain links TRBV28 to TRBJ2-5; TRBD1 aligns across 7 bases. The CDR3 runs to 16 residues. Germline V gene lookup returns CDR1 MDHEN and CDR2 SYDVKM. Trimming removed 8 bases from V and 6 bases from J; junction bases left unmatched: 18. The CDR3, as DNA: TGTGCCAGCGGCCCTACGGACAGGTTTGCCACAAAGACCCAGTACTTC. Translation gives CASGPTDRFATKTQYF.

The chain couples TRBV7-6 to TRBJ1-1; D is ambiguous. The CDR3 covers 13 residues. The germline gives CDR1 SGHVS, CDR2 FNYEAQ. The ends were cut back, 8 bases at V and 6 bases at J, with 16 bases in the middle. CDR3 residues: CASGTGLGAEAFF. DNA of the CDR3: TGTGCCAGCGGCACGGGATTGGGAGCTGAAGCTTTCTTT.

This clone occurred a few times. This chain joins TRBV5-5 and TRBJ1-2; 9 nucleotides align to TRBD1. V lost 8 bases and J lost 4; bases outside the gene matches: 6. Germline lookup yields CDR1 SGHKS and CDR2 YYEKEE (reference sequence). CDR3 length: 13 amino acids. The CDR3 DNA reads as TGTGCCAGTGTACAGGGGGCCGCCTATGGCTACACCTTC. Protein sequence: CASVQGAAYGYTF.

V is TRBV25-1 and J is TRBJ2-1, with TRBD2 matching 7 bases. Germline V gives CDR1 MGHDK, CDR2 SYGVNS. The V gene end was trimmed by 3 bases and the J gene end by 9 bases; junction bases not matched to a gene: 11. CDR3 length equals 15 residues. The CDR3 protein is CASSDRAGVRSEQFF. As DNA, the CDR3 is TGTGCCAGCAGTGATAGGGCGGGAGTTAGGAGTGAGCAGTTCTTC.

This sequence joins TRBV27 and TRBJ2-6; a possible D gene is TRBD1 (5 bases). The V end lost 7 bases, the J end lost 0 bases, and 13 bases lay between the germline ends. Germline V CDR1 and CDR2: MNHEY, SMNVEV (reference sequence). The CDR3 is made up of 16 amino acids. CDR3 nucleotide sequence: TGTGCCAGCACCAGGGCCAGCCGCTCTGGGGCCAACGTCCTGACTTTC. It translates to CASTRASRSGANVLTF.

V usage is TRBV4-1 and J usage is TRBJ1-6; 7 bases line up with TRBD1. V shed 0 bases and J 10 bases; nucleotides not matched to a gene: 12. Germline-derived CDR1 and CDR2 are MGHRA and YSYEKL. This CDR3 region has 17 residues. CDR3 DNA: TGCGCCAGCAGCCAAGATTGGGTCGACAGGGCGTTATCACCCCTCCACTTT. It yields the protein CASSQDWVDRALSPLHF.

J is TRBJ2-1 and V is TRBV19; D is undetermined. This CDR3 spans 15 amino acids. Germline V lookup: CDR1 LNHDA, CDR2 SQIVND (reference sequence). V shed 1 base and J shed 7 bases, with 14 bases lying between them. CDR3 residues: CASSIGGDRRNEQFF. DNA of the CDR3: TGTGCCAGTAGTATAGGTGGAGACCGGAGAAATGAGCAGTTCTTC.

CDR3 coding DNA: TGTGCCTGGGTTAGCGGGAGGAACTACAATGAGCAGTTCTTC. This sequence encodes CAWVSGRNYNEQFF. This sequence joins TRBV30 and TRBJ2-1, with 10 bases lining up with TRBD2. The CDR3 contains 14 residues. Germline lookup yields CDR1 GTSNPN and CDR2 SVGIG (reference sequence). V shed 5 bases and J 3 bases; nucleotides not matched to a gene: 4.

The V call is TRBV11-2, the J call TRBJ1-1, with a possible D match to TRBD1 (5 bases). The V gene's germline CDR1 is SGHAT and CDR2 FQNNGV. V gave up 0 bases and J gave up 7 bases, with 18 bases separating them. This CDR3 region has 16 residues. CDR3 amino acids: CASSLDALGDRGEAFF. The CDR3 DNA reads as TGTGCCAGCAGCTTAGATGCCTTAGGGGATAGGGGTGAAGCTTTCTTT.

The CDR3: CASSPGTGLMGEQYF. The DNA for the CDR3 is TGTGCCAGCTCACCAGGGACAGGGTTAATGGGGGAGCAGTACTTC. This chain uses TRBV18 with TRBJ2-7; TRBD1 aligns across 9 bases. Losses at the gene ends were 2 bases for V and 7 bases for J; bases not matched to a gene: 9. The CDR3 has 15 amino acids. CDR1 and CDR2 from the germline V gene are KGHSH and LQKENI.

This clone was seen only a few times. This chain connects TRBV5-8 to TRBJ2-7; 7 bases are a match to TRBD1. The CDR3 extends over 14 amino acids. The V and J ends lost 4 bases and 2 bases, in that order; junction bases with no gene match: 6. Germline lookup yields CDR1 SGHTS and CDR2 YDEGEE. The DNA of the CDR3 is TGTGCCAGCAGCCCGGGTACAGGGGCCTACGAGCAGTACTTC. Its protein product is CASSPGTGAYEQYF.

Comment on this clone: The junction differs from germline at one of its ends, possibly a read error. The genes are TRBV7-9 and TRBJ2-7, with no clear D. The CDR3 has 13 residues. CDR1 and CDR2 (germline): SEHNR, FQNEAQ (reference sequence). This CDR3 is CSSSLWSAYEQYF. DNA of the CDR3: TGTTCCAGCAGCTTATGGTCAGCCTACGAGCAGTACTTC.

The chain joins TRBV5-1 to TRBJ2-5, with 13 bases matching TRBD2. CDR3 size: 18 residues. V was clipped by 3 bases and J by 4 bases; unmatched bases: 12. Germline CDR1 and CDR2: SGHRS and YFSETQ. CDR3 in amino acids: CASSWGPTSGGPVETQYF. CDR3 nucleotide sequence: TGCGCCAGCAGCTGGGGGCCGACTAGCGGGGGGCCGGTAGAGACCCAGTACTTC.

CDR3 loop: CASSYLAGQGVNEQYF. The DNA of the CDR3 is TGTGCCAGCAGTTACTTAGCCGGACAGGGTGTAAACGAGCAGTACTTC. The rearrangement joins TRBV6-6 to TRBJ2-7; 8 nucleotides agree with TRBD1. Germline trimming cut 1 base from V and 5 bases from J; bases unmatched to any gene: 10. Germline-derived CDR1 and CDR2 are MNHNY and SVGAGI (reference sequence). CDR3 length: 16 residues.

This chain links TRBV7-9 with TRBJ2-7; tentative D call: TRBD1 (5 bases). Germline V gene lookup returns CDR1 SEHNR and CDR2 FQNEAQ (reference sequence). The CDR3 has 12 residues. The V end was cut by 5 bases, the J end by 5 bases, with 10 bases between. The CDR3 here is CASSDSRDEQYF. CDR3 bases: TGTGCCAGCAGCGATTCCAGGGACGAGCAGTACTTC.

The CDR3 loop reads CASRQGFQPQHF. In DNA, the CDR3 is TGTGCCAGTAGACAGGGCTTTCAGCCCCAGCATTTT. The rearrangement uses TRBV6-6 and TRBJ1-5, with TRBD1 matching 7 bases. V was clipped by 9 bases and J by 6 bases; unmatched bases: 5. Germline-derived CDR1 and CDR2 are MNHNY and SVGAGI (reference sequence). There are 12 residues in the CDR3.

The genes are TRBV27 and TRBJ2-3; no firm D call. From germline, CDR1 is MNHEY and CDR2 SMNVEV (reference sequence). CDR3 length: 16 residues. The germline V and J ends were trimmed by 4 bases and 2 bases, with 16 bases remaining between them. The CDR3 reads CASSSKIAVHTDTQYF. For the CDR3, the DNA is TGTGCCAGCAGTTCGAAGATAGCCGTACACACAGATACGCAGTATTTT.

This clone has only a few counts. The V and J genes are TRBV15 and TRBJ2-5; 11 bases agree with TRBD2. The V gene's germline CDR1 is LNHNV and CDR2 YYDKDF (reference sequence). Trimming at V came to 7 bases and at J to 2 bases, leaving 18 bases not matched to a gene. The CDR3 loop spans 19 amino acids. CDR3 sequence reads: CATNDGFSLAGDPQETQYF. CDR3 nucleotide sequence: TGTGCCACCAACGACGGGTTCTCACTAGCGGGGGACCCACAAGAGACCCAGTACTTC.

The table lists this clone with a few counts. The chain has TRBV7-9 and TRBJ1-1; 9 nucleotides line up with TRBD1. In germline, CDR1 is SEHNR, CDR2 FQNEAQ (reference sequence). This CDR3 spans 14 amino acids. V lost 4 bases and J lost 6; bases outside the gene matches: 6. DNA for the CDR3: TGTGCCAGCAGCTCAACAGGGGGCAAGGCTGAAGCTTTCTTT. Its translation: CASSSTGGKAEAFF.

CDR3 residues: CASSSTMGQRDGYTF. As DNA, the CDR3 is TGTGCCAGCAGCTCGACAATGGGACAGAGAGATGGCTACACCTTC. V and J are TRBV5-4 and TRBJ1-2; 7 bases align to TRBD1. Germline trimming cut 3 bases from V and 6 bases from J; bases unmatched to any gene: 11. CDR3 length equals 15 residues. Germline V gives CDR1 SGHNT, CDR2 YYREEE (reference sequence).

The chain uses TRBV14 and TRBJ1-6; unclear D gene. This CDR3 has 14 residues. Germline values: CDR1 SGHDN, CDR2 FVKESK. The V and J ends lost 4 bases and 6 bases respectively, with 10 bases between them. The CDR3 region is CASSLGGINSPLHF. The CDR3 DNA sequence: TGTGCCAGCAGCCTCGGCGGAATTAATTCACCCCTCCACTTT.

The rearrangement joins TRBV7-9 to TRBJ1-1; 7 nucleotides line up with TRBD1. The V gene's germline CDR1 is SEHNR and CDR2 FQNEAQ (reference sequence). The CDR3 is 15 residues long. Germline trimming cut 5 bases from V and 3 bases from J; bases unmatched to any gene: 9. The CDR3, as DNA: TGTGCCAGCAGCACACCTCGACAGGGTGACACTGAAGCTTTCTTT. Translated: CASSTPRQGDTEAFF. The full variable domain, with the rest looked up from reference TRBV7-9 and TRBJ1-1, is DTGVSQNPRHKITKRGQNVTFRCDPISEHNRLYWYRQTLGQGPEFLTYFQNEAQLEKSRLLSDRFSAERPKGSFSTLEIQRTEQGDSAMYLCASSTPRQGDTEAFFGQGTRLTVV.

Worth noting for this clone: Other nucleotide sequences from this sample produce the same CDR3. This chain connects TRBV19 to TRBJ1-5, with D hard to call. Trimming removed 3 bases at V and 9 bases at J, with 18 bases between. The CDR3 is made up of 15 amino acids. Germline loops: CDR1 LNHDA, CDR2 SQIVND (reference sequence). The CDR3 sequence is CASSIPPRGSRPQHF. The CDR3 DNA reads TGTGCCAGTAGTATCCCCCCACGAGGCTCTCGGCCCCAGCATTTT.

In its sample, this clone was seen once. The chain links TRBV5-6 to TRBJ1-4; possible D gene TRBD1, 6 bases. V was pared by 2 bases and J by 8 bases, with 13 bases between. CDR1 and CDR2 (germline): SGHDT, YYEEEE. CDR3 length: 14 amino acids. In DNA form, the CDR3 reads TGTGCCAGCAGCTTCGGGACACCGGCCGAAAAACTGTTTTTT. Translated, it gives CASSFGTPAEKLFF.